The 15 T cell receptor beta chains given below trace back to one sample, sequenced in a study of OX40 agonist ivuxolimab in advanced cancers. Repertoires were generated with immunoSEQ multiplex PCR, while TCRdb's copy carries only in-frame clones and drops some. The data hold over 90,000 clones, with 70% to 90% observed a single time. This specimen consisted of CD4+ or CD8+ T cells sorted from blood, obtained in a trial of the OX40 agonist ivuxolimab. These TCRs come from an adult with an advanced solid tumor such as melanoma, head and neck, liver or kidney cancer.

This clone was found a few times. Written as DNA, the CDR3 is TGTGCCATCAGTGGGGACCGCTATGGCTACACCTTC. Translation gives CAISGDRYGYTF. The chain uses TRBV10-3 and TRBJ1-2, with a possible D match to TRBD1 (5 bases). The ends were cut back, 4 bases at V and 4 bases at J, with 7 bases in the middle. This CDR3 has 12 amino acids. Germline V gives CDR1 ENHRY, CDR2 SYGVKD.

The chain recombines TRBV5-5 with TRBJ2-7; 8 positions match TRBD2. Trimming took 4 bases from V and 1 from J; bases not matched to a gene: 7. Germline CDR1 SGHKS, CDR2 YYEKEE (reference sequence). The CDR3 spans 15 residues. The CDR3 here is CASSPSGRRSYEQYF. DNA for the CDR3: TGTGCCAGCAGCCCCAGCGGGAGAAGGTCCTACGAGCAGTACTTC.

The gene calls are TRBV10-3 and TRBJ2-7, with a weak D call TRBD2 (5 bases). CDR1 and CDR2 from the germline V gene are ENHRY and SYGVKD. The CDR3 has 11 residues. CDR3 in amino acids: CSSGDLGEQYF. CDR3 nucleotide sequence: TGTTCCTCCGGGGATTTGGGCGAGCAGTACTTC.

This rearrangement joins TRBV15 to TRBJ1-5; D not resolved. From germline, CDR1 is LNHNV and CDR2 YYDKDF (reference sequence). The CDR3 contains 14 residues. Trimming pared 5 bases from V and 2 bases from J, leaving 10 bases between. The CDR3 region is CATSRVGGNQPQHF. CDR3 bases: TGTGCCACCAGCCGCGTCGGTGGCAATCAGCCCCAGCATTTT.

V usage is TRBV28 and J usage is TRBJ2-6; D remains ambiguous. The V gene lost 3 bases and the J gene lost 4 bases, with 10 bases spanning the gap. The CDR3 covers 15 residues. Germline CDR1 reads MDHEN; CDR2 reads SYDVKM. The CDR3 loop reads CASSFGRTGANVLTF. The CDR3 nucleotides read TGTGCCAGCAGTTTTGGCCGAACGGGGGCCAACGTCCTGACTTTC. The full variable domain, in which reference TRBV28 and TRBJ2-6 provide the parts outside the CDR3, is DVKVTQSSRYLVKRTGEKVFLECVQDMDHENMFWYRQDPGLGLRLIYFSYDVKMKEKGDIPEGYSVSREKKERFSLILESASTNQTSMYLCASSFGRTGANVLTFGAGSRLTVL.

V usage is TRBV2 and J usage is TRBJ2-1; 13 nucleotides match TRBD2. Trimming at V came to 4 bases and at J to 7 bases, leaving 7 bases not matched to a gene. The CDR3 loop spans 16 amino acids. The germline V gene has CDR1 SNHLY and CDR2 FYNNEI. The CDR3 bases are TGTGCCAGCAGTGGGTCCCGACTAGCGGGAGGTAATGAGCAGTTCTTC. This sequence encodes CASSGSRLAGGNEQFF.

The V and J genes are TRBV4-2 and TRBJ2-2; 11 positions agree with TRBD2. The CDR3 extends over 17 amino acids. V lost 3 bases and J lost 7; bases outside the gene matches: 10. Germline CDR1 LGHNA, CDR2 YNFKEQ. CDR3 sequence reads: CASSQTPTSGRIGELFF. CDR3 coding DNA: TGTGCCAGCAGCCAGACCCCAACTAGCGGGAGAATCGGGGAGCTGTTTTTT.

This clone was counted a single time. The genes are TRBV27 and TRBJ2-7; 7 bases align to TRBD1. CDR1 and CDR2 (germline): MNHEY, SMNVEV (reference sequence). This CDR3 comprises 15 residues. V dropped 2 bases and J dropped 3; count of bases not matched to a gene: 7. Here the CDR3 DNA reads TGTGCCAGCAGTTTACGAGGGACAGCCGACTACGAGCAGTACTTC. It is translated as CASSLRGTADYEQYF.

The J gene is TRBJ2-7, the V gene TRBV5-1; D not resolved. Germline-derived CDR1 and CDR2 are SGHRS and YFSETQ. V dropped 0 bases and J dropped 3 bases, with 10 bases sitting between them. The CDR3 length is 14 residues. CDR3 amino acids: CASSLDGRFYEQYF. The CDR3 region has the DNA TGCGCCAGCAGCTTGGACGGCAGATTCTACGAGCAGTACTTC.

J is TRBJ2-5 and V is TRBV28; 9 bases are a match to TRBD1. Germline trimming cut 6 bases from V and 9 bases from J; bases unmatched to any gene: 8. The germline gives CDR1 MDHEN, CDR2 SYDVKM. This CDR3 spans 13 amino acids. CDR3 loop: CASRQQGANPQYF. The CDR3, as DNA: TGTGCCAGCAGGCAACAGGGGGCCAACCCCCAGTACTTC.

The chain joins TRBV5-5 to TRBJ2-7, with 9 positions matching TRBD1. The CDR3 sequence is 15 residues long. CDR1 and CDR2 from the germline V gene are SGHKS and YYEKEE (reference sequence). Unmatched junction bases numbered 9, after V lost 4 bases and J lost 4 bases. The CDR3 reads CASSDTGGATYEQYF. CDR3 DNA: TGTGCCAGCAGCGATACAGGGGGCGCTACGTACGAGCAGTACTTC.

V is TRBV5-1 and J is TRBJ1-2; 7 bases line up with TRBD1. The CDR3 spans 14 residues. From germline, CDR1 is SGHRS and CDR2 YFSETQ. J lost 4 bases, V lost 0 bases, and 3 bases had no gene match. The CDR3 coding sequence is TGCGCCAGCAGCTTGGAGACAGGGACCTATGGCTACACCTTC. Translating it yields CASSLETGTYGYTF.

This rearrangement joins TRBV18 to TRBJ2-2; TRBD2 matches 12 bases. Unmatched junction bases numbered 6, after V lost 4 bases and J lost 6 bases. The CDR3 sequence is 16 residues long. CDR1 and CDR2 from the germline V gene are KGHSH and LQKENI. The CDR3 reads CASSRTRLAGAGELFF. DNA of the CDR3: TGTGCCAGCTCACGAACTCGACTAGCGGGAGCCGGGGAGCTGTTTTTT.

The V call is TRBV6-1, the J call TRBJ2-1; D is perhaps TRBD2 (6 bases). In germline, CDR1 is MNHNS, CDR2 SASEGT. V lost 0 bases, J lost 10 bases, and 16 bases lay in between. This CDR3 is built from 15 residues. The CDR3 protein is CASSEAGMGRKEQFF. Here the CDR3 DNA reads TGTGCCAGCAGTGAAGCGGGGATGGGGAGGAAAGAGCAGTTCTTC.

The rearrangement uses TRBV28 and TRBJ2-5; D is ambiguous. Trimming left V 6 bases short and J 2 bases short, with 7 bases between. This CDR3 has 12 amino acids. The germline CDR1 and CDR2 sequences are MDHEN and SYDVKM. CDR3 protein: CASRRSQETQYF. CDR3 coding DNA: TGTGCCAGCAGGCGCTCTCAAGAGACCCAGTACTTC.